The 12 T cell receptor beta chains reported below all come from one sample, sequenced in a study of blood T cells in healthy people across ages. A second PCR, run for about 6 to 12 cycles, used a sample-barcoded 5' primer plus a J-beta primer mix. TCRdb independently ran MiXCR on the 5' RACE reads; one entry per CDR3 protein. The sample yields about 780,000 distinct CDR3 sequences, less than 60% seen once. Material for sequencing was blood. These receptors were obtained from a man older than 75 in good health.

This clonotype occurred a few times. J is TRBJ1-6 and V is TRBV28, with D possibly TRBD1 on 6 matching bases. V lost 5 bases to trimming and J lost 5 bases, with 16 bases between them. The CDR3 has 16 amino acids. Germline assignment: CDR1 MDHEN and CDR2 SYDVKM. The CDR3, as DNA: TGTGCCAGCAGTAAGCGAGGGGGGCGGAATAATTCACCCCTCCACTTT. Translated, it gives CASSKRGGRNNSPLHF.

This chain's CDR3 is CASRREAQSEQYF. In DNA form, the CDR3 reads TGTGCCAGCAGGCGGGAGGCACAGTCCGAGCAGTACTTC. The J gene is TRBJ2-5, the V gene TRBV6-6, with TRBD2 matching 8 bases. Near its end, the DNA agrees better with TRBJ2-7, so the J call may be wrong. In germline, CDR1 is MNHNY, CDR2 SVGAGI (reference sequence). This CDR3 spans 13 amino acids.

CDR3: CASSLPQGPFQFNEQFF. CDR3 sequence (DNA): TGTGCCAGCAGCCTGCCCCAGGGCCCCTTTCAATTCAATGAGCAGTTCTTC. The chain is built from TRBV12-3 or TRBV12-4 and TRBJ2-1, with D possibly being TRBD1 (5 bases). The V and J ends lost 6 bases and 6 bases respectively, with 24 bases between them. This CDR3 has 17 amino acids.

The chain combines TRBV12-3 or TRBV12-4 with TRBJ1-5; D not certain. Deletions cut 4 bases from V and 8 bases from J, with 9 bases between. The CDR3 runs to 12 residues. The CDR3 loop is CASSSLGKPQHF. The CDR3 DNA reads TGTGCCAGCAGTTCCCTAGGGAAGCCCCAGCATTTT.

This clonotype has just a few counts. The chain recombines TRBV20-1 with TRBJ2-5, with TRBD1 matching over 7 bases. In germline, CDR1 is DFQATT, CDR2 SNEGSKA (reference sequence). Unmatched junction bases numbered 7, after V lost 2 bases and J lost 1 base. This CDR3 spans 15 amino acids. The CDR3 loop is CSARNSGQTQETQYF. The CDR3 coding sequence is TGCAGTGCTAGAAACTCGGGACAGACCCAAGAGACCCAGTACTTC.

V is TRBV6-4 and J is TRBJ2-1, with TRBD1 identical over 9 bases. The J segment lost 15 bases and the V segment lost 3 bases, leaving 9 bases of the junction unmatched. From germline, CDR1 is MRHNA and CDR2 SNTAGT. The CDR3 is made up of 13 amino acids. For the CDR3, the DNA is TGTGCCAGCAGTGATAATGAACAGGGGGCGTTGTTCTTC. Amino acid sequence: CASSDNEQGALFF.

The chain couples TRBV15 to TRBJ2-2; 7 bases align to TRBD1. The germline V gene has CDR1 LNHNV and CDR2 YYDKDF (reference sequence). The CDR3 contains 21 residues. V shed 1 base, J shed 6 bases, and the junction held 23 bases outside the gene matches. Here the CDR3 DNA reads TGTGCCACCAGCAGAGTCCAAGCCTGGACAGGCCCCCACCCTTACGCCGGGGAGCTGTTTTTT. Translating it yields CATSRVQAWTGPHPYAGELFF. Together with reference TRBV15 and TRBJ2-2, the CDR3 gives the full variable domain: DAMVIQNPRYQVTQFGKPVTLSCSQTLNHNVMYWYQQKSSQAPKLLFHYYDKDFNNEADTPDNFQSRRPNTSFCFLDIRSPGLGDTAMYLCATSRVQAWTGPHPYAGELFFGEGSRLTVL.

This clonotype was counted at least ten times. One base away lies a much larger clone, so this may be a sequencing read error. The chain carries TRBV7-6 and TRBJ2-5, with D possibly TRBD2 on 6 matching bases. The V end lost 5 bases, the J end lost 11 bases, and 18 bases lay between the germline ends. The CDR3 is 13 amino acids. The germline gives CDR1 SGHVS, CDR2 FNYEAQ. The CDR3 loop is CASSASAINEQYF. CDR3 DNA: TGTGCCAGCAGCGCTAGCGCGATCAATGAGCAGTACTTC.

The chain combines TRBV2 with TRBJ2-5, with TRBD2 matching 9 bases. The germline CDR1 and CDR2 sequences are SNHLY and FYNNEI. The length of the CDR3 is 14 residues. The trim removed 6 bases at V and 11 bases at J, leaving 13 bases unmatched. The CDR3 DNA follows: TGTGCCAGCAGAGCCACCCTAGCGGGGCTGGAGCAGTACTTC. Protein product: CASRATLAGLEQYF.

The chain is built from TRBV29-1 and TRBJ2-7; TRBD1 or TRBD2 may be the D gene (5 bases each). V gave up 3 bases and J gave up 4 bases, with 19 bases separating them. Per the germline V gene, CDR1 is SQVTM and CDR2 is ANQGSEA. The CDR3 has 15 amino acids. The CDR3 is CSVEMGRSGGYEQYF. In nucleotides, the CDR3 is TGCAGCGTTGAGATGGGGCGGAGCGGAGGTTACGAGCAGTACTTC.

The gene calls are TRBV7-9 and TRBJ1-2, with a tentative D call TRBD1 (6 bases). The germline CDR1 and CDR2 sequences are SEHNR and FQNEAQ (reference sequence). V was cut by 1 base and J by 0 bases, with 21 bases left in between. The CDR3 totals 19 residues. CDR3 region: CASSLVVGEKDRPNYGYTF. CDR3 sequence (DNA): TGTGCCAGCAGCTTAGTCGTTGGGGAAAAGGACAGACCTAACTATGGCTACACCTTC.

Details on this clonotype: This may be a read error, as it is one base from a much larger clone. The gene calls are TRBV5-1 and TRBJ2-5; D may be TRBD1 (6 bases). V shed 1 base and J shed 1 base, with 11 bases lying between them. The CDR3 runs 15 residues. Germline V gene data show CDR1 as SGHRS and CDR2 as YFSETQ. The CDR3 reads CASSLNQGFQETQYF. Written as DNA, the CDR3 is TGCGCCAGCAGCTTGAATCAGGGGTTCCAAGAGACCCAGTACTTC.